This T cell receptor beta chain was profiled in a study of regulatory T cells in long-lasting Graves disease. Time point in this sample: newly diagnosed GD, antithyroid drugs for less than 3 months. Generation of the TCR library employed RNA extracted from PBMCs. The CDR3 is made up of 12 amino acids. Germline loops: CDR1 DFQATT, CDR2 SNEGSKA (reference sequence). Deletions cut 3 bases from V and 7 bases from J, with 12 bases between. In building TCR beta libraries, iRepertoire HTBI primers were used together with Arm-PCR of CDR3 regions. TCRdb reprocessed the multiplex PCR reads with MiXCR, giving one entry per CDR3 protein. The sample yields roughly 250,000 distinct CDR3 sequences, about 17% seen once. This clonotype was seen repeatedly, ten times or more. This sample also belongs to another study, concerning T cells in Graves' hyperthyroidism and ophthalmopathy. That source reports: Most clonotypes that expanded in the thyroid above 0.001 also showed up in blood. A model built on 13 V-J features separated ophthalmopathy from stable hyperthyroidism. Ophthalmopathy got predicted by the model a median approximately 6.4 months before its onset.

This clonotype was obtained from a woman aged 25 to 39 with Graves disease. The source material was peripheral blood mononuclear cells (PBMCs), sampled at new diagnosis, from a patient treated with antithyroid drugs. The chain recombines TRBV20-1 with TRBJ1-2; possible D gene TRBD1, 6 bases. The CDR3: CSASQGHSGYTF. DNA for the CDR3: TGCAGTGCTAGCCAGGGGCATAGTGGCTACACCTTC.